This T cell receptor (beta chain) derives from a study of blood T cell repertoires in COVID-19. The CDR3 is made up of 13 amino acids. Trimming pared 4 bases from V and 5 bases from J, leaving 13 bases between. Germline CDR1 and CDR2: SGHRS and YFSETQ. Sequencing was performed with immunoSEQ multiplex PCR; in TCRdb, only in-frame clones are kept and a portion is missing. The sample contains approximately 230,000 clones, about nine tenths of which appear only once. The TCR sequence derives from a man aged 40-49 years who had recovered from COVID-19. This sequence joins TRBV5-1 and TRBJ2-7, with unresolved D. Sequenced input: PBMCs or T cells enriched from blood (not recorded which). As DNA, the CDR3 is TGCGCCAGCAGCCCTCGGATCGGAGACGAGCAGTACTTC. It codes for CASSPRIGDEQYF.